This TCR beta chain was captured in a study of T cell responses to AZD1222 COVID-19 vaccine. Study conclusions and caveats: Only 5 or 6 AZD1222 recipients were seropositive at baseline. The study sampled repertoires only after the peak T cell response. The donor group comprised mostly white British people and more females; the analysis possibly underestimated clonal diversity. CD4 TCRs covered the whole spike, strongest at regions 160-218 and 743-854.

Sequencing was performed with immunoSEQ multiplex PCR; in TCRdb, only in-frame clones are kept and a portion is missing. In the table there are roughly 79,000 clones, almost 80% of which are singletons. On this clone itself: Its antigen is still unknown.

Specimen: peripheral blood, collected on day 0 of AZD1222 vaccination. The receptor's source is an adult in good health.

CDR3 protein: CASSIQRGSSYNEQFF. CDR3 sequence (DNA): TGTGCCAGCAGTATCCAGCGGGGAAGCTCCTACAATGAGCAGTTCTTC. V is TRBV28 and J is TRBJ2-1, with 7 bases fitting TRBD2. With 5 bases clipped from V and 0 bases from J, the junction kept 7 bases outside the gene matches. The CDR3 spans 16 residues. Per the germline V gene, CDR1 is MDHEN and CDR2 is SYDVKM.